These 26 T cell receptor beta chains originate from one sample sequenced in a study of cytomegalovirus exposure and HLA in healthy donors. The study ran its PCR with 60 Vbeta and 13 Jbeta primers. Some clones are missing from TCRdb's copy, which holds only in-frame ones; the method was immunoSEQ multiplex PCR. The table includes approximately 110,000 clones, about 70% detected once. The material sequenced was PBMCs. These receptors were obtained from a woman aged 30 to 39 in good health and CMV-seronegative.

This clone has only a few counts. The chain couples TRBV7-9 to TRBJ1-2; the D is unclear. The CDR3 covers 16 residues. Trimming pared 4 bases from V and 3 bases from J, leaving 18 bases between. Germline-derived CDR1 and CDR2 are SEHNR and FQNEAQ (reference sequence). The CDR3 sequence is CASSSTSTGFYYGYTF. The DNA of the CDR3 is TGTGCCAGCAGCTCCACCTCAACCGGGTTCTACTATGGCTACACCTTC.

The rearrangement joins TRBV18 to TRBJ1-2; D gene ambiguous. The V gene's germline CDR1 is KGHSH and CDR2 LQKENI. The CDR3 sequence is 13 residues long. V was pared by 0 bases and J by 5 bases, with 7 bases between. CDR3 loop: CASSPPSRYGYTF. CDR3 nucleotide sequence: TGTGCCAGCTCACCACCGTCACGGTATGGCTACACCTTC.

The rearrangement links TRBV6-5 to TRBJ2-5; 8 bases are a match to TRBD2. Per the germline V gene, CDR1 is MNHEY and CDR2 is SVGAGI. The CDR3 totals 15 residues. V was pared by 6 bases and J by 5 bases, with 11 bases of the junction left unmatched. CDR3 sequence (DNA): TGTGCCAGCAGCTATTCACTAGCGGACGAGGAGACCCAGTACTTC. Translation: CASSYSLADEETQYF.

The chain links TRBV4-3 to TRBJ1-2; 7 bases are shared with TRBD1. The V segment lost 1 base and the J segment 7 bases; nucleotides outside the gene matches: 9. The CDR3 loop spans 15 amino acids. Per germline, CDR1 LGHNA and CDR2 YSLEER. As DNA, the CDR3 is TGCGCCAGCAGCCAAGCAGGGGGGACGGGTTCTGGCTACACCTTC. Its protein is CASSQAGGTGSGYTF.

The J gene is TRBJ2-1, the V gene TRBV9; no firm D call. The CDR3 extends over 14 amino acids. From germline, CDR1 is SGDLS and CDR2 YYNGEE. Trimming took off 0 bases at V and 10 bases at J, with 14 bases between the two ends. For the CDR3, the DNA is TGTGCCAGCAGCGTAGCTGATCAACCCGGGGAGCAGTTCTTC. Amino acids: CASSVADQPGEQFF.

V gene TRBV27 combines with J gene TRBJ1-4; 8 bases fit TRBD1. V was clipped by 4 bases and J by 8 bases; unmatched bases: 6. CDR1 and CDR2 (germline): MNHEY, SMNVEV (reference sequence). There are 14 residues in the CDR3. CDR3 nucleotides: TGTGCCAGCAGTTCGGACAGGGACGGAGAAAAACTGTTTTTT. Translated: CASSSDRDGEKLFF.

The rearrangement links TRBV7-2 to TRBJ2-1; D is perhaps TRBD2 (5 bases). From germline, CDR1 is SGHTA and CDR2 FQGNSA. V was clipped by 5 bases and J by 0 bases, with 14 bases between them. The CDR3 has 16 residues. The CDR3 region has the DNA TGTGCCAGCAGCATACAATCGGGGAGCTCCTACAATGAGCAGTTCTTC. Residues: CASSIQSGSSYNEQFF.

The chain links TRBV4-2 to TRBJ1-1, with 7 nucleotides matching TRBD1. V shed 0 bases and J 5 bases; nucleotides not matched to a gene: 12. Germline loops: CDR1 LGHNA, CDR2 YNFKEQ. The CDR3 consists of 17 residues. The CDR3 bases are TGTGCCAGCAGCCAAGATCTACAGGGGATCAAGTTAACTGAAGCTTTCTTT. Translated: CASSQDLQGIKLTEAFF.

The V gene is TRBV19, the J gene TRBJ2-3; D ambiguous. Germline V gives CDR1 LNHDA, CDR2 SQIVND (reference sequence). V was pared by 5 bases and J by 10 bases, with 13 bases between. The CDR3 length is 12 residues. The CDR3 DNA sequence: TGTGCCAGTAGTGTAGTCCCGGGTGCGCAGTATTTT. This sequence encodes CASSVVPGAQYF.

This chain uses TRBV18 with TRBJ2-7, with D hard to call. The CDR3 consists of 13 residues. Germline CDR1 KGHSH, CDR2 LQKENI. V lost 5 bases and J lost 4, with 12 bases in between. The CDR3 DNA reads TGTGCCAGCTCAGCATCTGTAGAATACGAGCAGTACTTC. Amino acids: CASSASVEYEQYF.

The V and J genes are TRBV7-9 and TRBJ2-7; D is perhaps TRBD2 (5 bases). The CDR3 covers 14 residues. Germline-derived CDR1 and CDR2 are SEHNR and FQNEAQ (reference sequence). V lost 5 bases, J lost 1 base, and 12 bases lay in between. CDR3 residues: CASSPFGGSYEQYF. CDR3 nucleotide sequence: TGTGCCAGCAGCCCCTTTGGAGGTTCCTACGAGCAGTACTTC.

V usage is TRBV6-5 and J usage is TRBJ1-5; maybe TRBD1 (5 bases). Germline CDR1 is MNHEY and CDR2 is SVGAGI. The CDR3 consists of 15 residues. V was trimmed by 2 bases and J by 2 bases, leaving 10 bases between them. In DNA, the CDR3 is TGTGCCAGCAGTTACAAGGCGGGGGGCAATCAGCCCCAGCATTTT. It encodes CASSYKAGGNQPQHF.

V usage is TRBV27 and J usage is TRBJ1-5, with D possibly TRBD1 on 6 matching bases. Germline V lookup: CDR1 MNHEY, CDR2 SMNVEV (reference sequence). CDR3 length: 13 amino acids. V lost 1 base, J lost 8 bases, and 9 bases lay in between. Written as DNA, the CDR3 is TGTGCCAGCAGTTTATGGGGGCCCGAGCCCCAGCATTTT. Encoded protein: CASSLWGPEPQHF.

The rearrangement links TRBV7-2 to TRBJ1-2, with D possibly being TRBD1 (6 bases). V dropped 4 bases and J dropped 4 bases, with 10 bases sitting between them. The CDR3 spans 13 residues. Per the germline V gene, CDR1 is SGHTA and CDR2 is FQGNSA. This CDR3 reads CASSSGQFYGYTF. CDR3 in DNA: TGTGCCAGCAGCTCCGGACAGTTCTATGGCTACACCTTC.

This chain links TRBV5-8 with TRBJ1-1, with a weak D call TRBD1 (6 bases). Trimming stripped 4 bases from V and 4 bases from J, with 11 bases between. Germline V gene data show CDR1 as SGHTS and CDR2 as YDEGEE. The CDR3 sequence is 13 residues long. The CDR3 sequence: CASSRTVGTEAFF. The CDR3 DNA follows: TGTGCCAGCAGCCGGACAGTGGGCACTGAAGCTTTCTTT.

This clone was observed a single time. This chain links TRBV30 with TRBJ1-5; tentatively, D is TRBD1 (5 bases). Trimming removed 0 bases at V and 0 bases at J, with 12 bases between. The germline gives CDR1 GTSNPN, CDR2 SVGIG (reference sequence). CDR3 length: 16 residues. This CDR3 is CAWSVGGRYSNQPQHF. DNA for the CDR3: TGTGCCTGGAGTGTCGGGGGTCGATATAGCAATCAGCCCCAGCATTTT.

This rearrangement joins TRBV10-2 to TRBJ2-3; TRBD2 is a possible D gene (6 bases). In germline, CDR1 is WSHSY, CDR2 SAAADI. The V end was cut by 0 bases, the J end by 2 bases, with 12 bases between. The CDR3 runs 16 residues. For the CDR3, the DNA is TGCGCCAGCAGTGAGTCACGGGAGTTCAACACAGATACGCAGTATTTT. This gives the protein CASSESREFNTDTQYF.

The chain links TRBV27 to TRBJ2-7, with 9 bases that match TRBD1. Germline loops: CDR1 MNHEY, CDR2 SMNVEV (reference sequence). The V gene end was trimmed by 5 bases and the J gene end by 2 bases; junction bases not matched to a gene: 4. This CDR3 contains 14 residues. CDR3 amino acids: CASSLRTGAYEQYF. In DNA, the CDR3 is TGTGCCAGCAGTCTACGGACAGGGGCCTACGAGCAGTACTTC.

The DNA for the CDR3 is TGTGCCAGCAGCCCTCCGGTTGGTCACCTGAACACCGGGGAGCTGTTTTTT. This translates into CASSPPVGHLNTGELFF. The V call is TRBV14, the J call TRBJ2-2; D unclear. The length of the CDR3 is 17 residues. With 4 bases removed from V and 1 base from J, the gap between germline ends came to 16 bases. Germline V CDR1 and CDR2: SGHDN, FVKESK.

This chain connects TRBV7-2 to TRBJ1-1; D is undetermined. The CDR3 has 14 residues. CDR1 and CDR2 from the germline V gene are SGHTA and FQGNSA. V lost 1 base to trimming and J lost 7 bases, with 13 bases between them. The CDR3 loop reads CASSLESRGCEAFF. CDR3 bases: TGTGCCAGCAGCTTAGAATCCCGAGGGTGTGAAGCTTTCTTT.

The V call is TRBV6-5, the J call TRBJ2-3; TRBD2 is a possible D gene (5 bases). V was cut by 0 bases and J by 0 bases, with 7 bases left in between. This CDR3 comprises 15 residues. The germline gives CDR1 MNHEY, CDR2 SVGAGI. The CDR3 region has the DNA TGTGCCAGCAGTTACTCGGGCGGGAGCACAGATACGCAGTATTTT. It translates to CASSYSGGSTDTQYF.

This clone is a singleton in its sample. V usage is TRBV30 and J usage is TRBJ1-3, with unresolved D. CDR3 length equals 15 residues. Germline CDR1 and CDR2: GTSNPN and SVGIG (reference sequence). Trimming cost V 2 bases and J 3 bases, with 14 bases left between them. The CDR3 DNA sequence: TGTGCCTGGAGTCCGTTCGCAGGTGATGGAAACACCATATATTTT. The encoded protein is CAWSPFAGDGNTIYF.

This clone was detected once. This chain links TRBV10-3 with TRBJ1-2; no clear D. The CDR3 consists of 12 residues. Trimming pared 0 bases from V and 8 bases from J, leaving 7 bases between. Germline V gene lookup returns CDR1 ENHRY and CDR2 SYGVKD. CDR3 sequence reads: CAISESLAGYTF. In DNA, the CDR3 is TGTGCCATCAGTGAGTCGTTAGCGGGCTACACCTTC.

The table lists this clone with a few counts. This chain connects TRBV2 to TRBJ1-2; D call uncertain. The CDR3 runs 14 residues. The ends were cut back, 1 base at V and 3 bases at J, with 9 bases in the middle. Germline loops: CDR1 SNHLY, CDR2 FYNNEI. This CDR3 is CASSEGAGHYGYTF. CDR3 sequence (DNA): TGTGCCAGCAGTGAAGGCGCGGGTCACTATGGCTACACCTTC.

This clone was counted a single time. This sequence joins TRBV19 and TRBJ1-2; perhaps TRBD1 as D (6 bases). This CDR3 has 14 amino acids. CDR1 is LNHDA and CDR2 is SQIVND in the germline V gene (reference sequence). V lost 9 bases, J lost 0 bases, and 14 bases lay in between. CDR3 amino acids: CARRGTSSNYGYTF. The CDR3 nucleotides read TGTGCCAGGAGAGGGACATCATCTAACTATGGCTACACCTTC.

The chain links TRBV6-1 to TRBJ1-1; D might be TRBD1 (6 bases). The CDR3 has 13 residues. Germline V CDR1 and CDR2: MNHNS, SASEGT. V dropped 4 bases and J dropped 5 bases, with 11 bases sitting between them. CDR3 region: CASSGARGTEAFF. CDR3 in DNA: TGTGCCAGCAGTGGAGCGAGGGGGACTGAAGCTTTCTTT.